This is a list of T cell receptor beta chains from one sample in a study of CD8 T cells in Susac syndrome. MiXCR was run by TCRdb on the immunoSEQ multiplex PCR reads, yielding one entry per CDR3 protein. The sample includes some 150,000 distinct CDR3 sequences, approximately 94% of them seen just once. The sequencing sample was made of CD4+ T cells from PBMCs. These receptors were collected from a human donor in good health. Both conserved end residues are part of each CDR3. The D gene is left open where the match is weak. A clone size is listed for some rows: how often the clone was seen (once, few, many), or a class if it is expanded.

v_call	d_call	clone_size	j_call	cdr3_nt	cdr3_aa
TRBV7-2	NA	NA	TRBJ2-7	TGTGCCAGCAGCTGGAGGGGGGACACCCCCTTTTACGAGCAGTACTTC	CASSWRGDTPFYEQYF
TRBV10-3	NA	NA	TRBJ2-1	TGTGCCATCAGTGATTCCGGGGGCAGGGATCTCTACAATGAGCAGTTCTTC	CAISDSGGRDLYNEQFF
TRBV29-1	TRBD1	NA	TRBJ2-1	TGCAGCGGTGCCGGGACAGGGAGGAATGAGCAGTTCTTC	CSGAGTGRNEQFF
TRBV2	NA	NA	TRBJ1-5	TGTGCCAGCGTCAGGGAATATAGCAATCAGCCCCAGCATTTT	CASVREYSNQPQHF
TRBV10-3	NA	NA	TRBJ1-1	TGTGCCATCAGTGTCGGTTCCCAGGCGAACACTGAAGCTTTCTTT	CAISVGSQANTEAFF
TRBV5-4	NA	NA	TRBJ2-1	TGTGCCAGCAGCTTGGGGGGCGCCAGCTCCTACAATGAGCAGTTCTTC	CASSLGGASSYNEQFF
TRBV19	TRBD1	NA	TRBJ1-1	TGTGCCAGTAGTACTGGGACAGGGAGGGCAACTGAAGCTTTCTTT	CASSTGTGRATEAFF
TRBV11-3	NA	once	TRBJ2-5	TGTGCCAGCAGTCACGGGGCCGGTTTGACCCAGTACTTC	CASSHGAGLTQYF
TRBV20-1	NA	NA	TRBJ2-7	TGCAGTGCTAGCCCCGGGAACTCCTACGAGCAGTACTTC	CSASPGNSYEQYF
TRBV27	TRBD2	NA	TRBJ2-7	TGTGCCAGCAGTTTATCGTGGGACTACTCAGGGCAGTACTTC	CASSLSWDYSGQYF
TRBV5-1	TRBD1	few	TRBJ1-1	TGTGCCAGCAGTTTGGGGCAGGGGGGCACTGAAGCTTTCTTT	CASSLGQGGTEAFF
TRBV30	TRBD2	NA	TRBJ2-2	TGTGCCTGGAGGAGCGGGAGCTCGAACACCGGGGAGCTGTTTTTT	CAWRSGSSNTGELFF
TRBV6-6	NA	NA	TRBJ1-1	TGTGCCAGCAGGGGGAGGTGGGACACTGAAGCTTTCTTT	CASRGRWDTEAFF
TRBV14	NA	NA	TRBJ2-3	TGTGCCAGCAGCCATTCAATCCTTTGGCCAGATACGCAGTATTTT	CASSHSILWPDTQYF
TRBV9	NA	NA	TRBJ2-1	TGTGCCAGCAGCTCGCAACGGGCTAGCGCATCTTGGGACCAGTTCTTC	CASSSQRASASWDQFF
TRBV30	TRBD1	NA	TRBJ1-5	TGTGCCTGGAGGACAGGGGGCGGAGAGCCCCAGCATTTT	CAWRTGGGEPQHF
TRBV28	NA	NA	TRBJ2-5	TGTGCCAGCAGCCCCGGCGCTGAGGGGGAAGAGACCCAGTACTTC	CASSPGAEGEETQYF
TRBV6-1	NA	NA	TRBJ2-5	TGTGCCAGCAGTGTACCTCCGGGAGAGACCCAGTACTTC	CASSVPPGETQYF
TRBV20-1	NA	NA	TRBJ2-1	TGCAGTGCTAGACGGGATGGGTACAATGAGCAGTTCTTC	CSARRDGYNEQFF
TRBV7-3	TRBD2	NA	TRBJ2-1	TGTGCCAGCAGCCTCCTGGGACTAGCGGGAGGTAGGTCCTACAATGAGCAGTTCTTC	CASSLLGLAGGRSYNEQFF
TRBV5-1	NA	NA	TRBJ1-1	TGCGCCAGCAGCTACCAGGGAGGGGACACTGAAGCTTTCTTT	CASSYQGGDTEAFF
TRBV3-1	NA	once	TRBJ2-2	TGTGCCAGCAGCCAAGATGGACCAGATAACACCGGGGAGCTGTTTTTT	CASSQDGPDNTGELFF
TRBV7-8	NA	NA	TRBJ2-7	TGTGCCAGCAGCTTAGGCTGGCAGGGGCGCTACGAGCAGTACTTC	CASSLGWQGRYEQYF